These 29 T cell receptor beta chains were sequenced from one sample in a study of STAT5B mutations in CD4+ large granular lymphocyte leukemia. Method: immunoSEQ multiplex PCR; TCRdb's copy keeps in-frame clones and lacks some. The sample lists 25,000 to 30,000 clones, around 78% occurring once. Sample: CD4+ T cells from blood buffy coats. All receptors come from a human donor in good health.

The chain has TRBV5-1 and TRBJ2-2; 13 nucleotides agree with TRBD2. The J segment lost 6 bases and the V segment lost 4 bases, leaving 6 bases of the junction unmatched. The germline V gene has CDR1 SGHRS and CDR2 YFSETQ. This CDR3 region has 16 residues. CDR3 in amino acids: CASSQGLAGAPGELFF. CDR3 bases: TGCGCCAGCAGCCAAGGACTAGCGGGGGCCCCCGGGGAGCTGTTTTTT.

The sample holds a few counts of this clone. The chain joins TRBV6-5 to TRBJ1-6; D is unclear. Per the germline V gene, CDR1 is MNHEY and CDR2 is SVGAGI. Trimming removed 2 bases from V and 7 bases from J, with 9 bases in between. The length of the CDR3 is 14 residues. The CDR3 loop is CASSYREDNSPLHF. The CDR3 DNA is TGTGCCAGCAGTTACAGGGAGGACAATTCACCCCTCCACTTT.

The V gene is TRBV7-9, the J gene TRBJ1-4; TRBD1 agrees at 10 bases. Germline CDR1 reads SEHNR; CDR2 reads FQNEAQ (reference sequence). The CDR3 is 15 amino acids. The J segment lost 5 bases and the V segment lost 4 bases, leaving 4 bases of the junction unmatched. In DNA, the CDR3 is TGTGCCAGCAGCTGGTCGGGACAGGGGAATGAAAAACTGTTTTTT. It is translated as CASSWSGQGNEKLFF.

The rearrangement links TRBV7-9 to TRBJ1-2, with 7 positions matching TRBD1. The CDR3 consists of 14 residues. The V gene's germline CDR1 is SEHNR and CDR2 FQNEAQ (reference sequence). J lost 5 bases, V lost 5 bases, and 8 bases had no gene match. The CDR3 bases are TGTGCCAGCAGCAAAAATCAGGGGGGGTATGGCTACACCTTC. It is translated as CASSKNQGGYGYTF. The variable domain in full, completed from reference TRBV7-9 and TRBJ1-2, reads DTGVSQNPRHKITKRGQNVTFRCDPISEHNRLYWYRQTLGQGPEFLTYFQNEAQLEKSRLLSDRFSAERPKGSFSTLEIQRTEQGDSAMYLCASSKNQGGYGYTFGSGTRLTVV.

This clone appeared once. The rearrangement uses TRBV23-1 and TRBJ1-5; D gene uncertain. TRBV23-1 is labeled an ORF, and its function is uncertain. CDR3 length: 14 residues. Trimming left V 1 base short and J 7 bases short, with 11 bases between. CDR3 coding DNA: TGCGCCAGCAGTCAATTGTCCTTAAGGCAGCCCCAGCATTTT. This codes for CASSQLSLRQPQHF.

This sequence joins TRBV7-9 and TRBJ2-2; D might be TRBD1 (6 bases). V gave up 4 bases and J gave up 2 bases, with 11 bases separating them. CDR3 length equals 15 residues. Germline-derived CDR1 and CDR2 are SEHNR and FQNEAQ (reference sequence). CDR3 amino acids: CASSSGVTNTGELFF. DNA for the CDR3: TGTGCCAGCAGCTCAGGGGTTACCAACACCGGGGAGCTGTTTTTT.

The CDR3 sequence: CASSSLDSYEQYV. CDR3 DNA sequence: TGTGCCAGCAGCTCCCTCGACAGCTACGAGCAGTACGTC. The V call is TRBV7-2, the J call TRBJ2-7, with a possible D match to TRBD1 (5 bases). V dropped 4 bases and J dropped 3 bases, with 10 bases sitting between them. Germline CDR1 and CDR2: SGHTA and FQGNSA. This CDR3 comprises 13 residues.

This rearrangement joins TRBV4-2 to TRBJ2-4; 13 positions match TRBD2. Germline V gives CDR1 LGHNA, CDR2 YNFKEQ. The CDR3 totals 15 residues. The V gene end was trimmed by 5 bases and the J gene end by 8 bases; junction bases not matched to a gene: 6. CDR3 nucleotide sequence: TGTGCCAGCAGCGGACTAGCGGGAGAAGTAGACATTCAGTACTTC. Amino acid sequence: CASSGLAGEVDIQYF.

The rearrangement links TRBV5-4 to TRBJ2-3, with TRBD2 matching over 10 bases. Germline-derived CDR1 and CDR2 are SGHNT and YYREEE (reference sequence). Germline trimming cut 4 bases from V and 1 base from J; bases unmatched to any gene: 6. The CDR3 is 16 amino acids. The CDR3, as DNA: TGTGCCAGCAGCCCTGGCCTAGCGGGGGGCACAGATACGCAGTATTTT. Protein product: CASSPGLAGGTDTQYF.

J is TRBJ2-5 and V is TRBV30; maybe TRBD1 (6 bases). Germline CDR1 and CDR2: GTSNPN and SVGIG (reference sequence). Trimming shortened V by 0 bases and J by 5 bases, and 10 bases separated the two germline ends. CDR3 size: 13 residues. The CDR3 nucleotides are TGTGCCTGGAGTGTACAGGGAACGGAGACCCAGTACTTC. Translated, it gives CAWSVQGTETQYF.

The chain combines TRBV27 with TRBJ2-2; D possibly matches TRBD1 or TRBD2 (8 bases each). The CDR3 has 16 residues. Trimming cost V 6 bases and J 5 bases, with 19 bases left between them. In germline, CDR1 is MNHEY, CDR2 SMNVEV (reference sequence). The CDR3 DNA reads TGTGCCAGCAGCCCAGACAGGGGCGGGAGGACCGGGGAGCTGTTTTTT. Its translation: CASSPDRGGRTGELFF.

V is TRBV19 and J is TRBJ2-3; D may be TRBD2 (7 bases). CDR3 length: 14 residues. V gave up 7 bases and J gave up 5 bases, with 16 bases separating them. CDR1 LNHDA and CDR2 SQIVND come from the germline V gene (reference sequence). The CDR3 nucleotides are TGTGCCAGTACCTGGAGCGGGGACATAGATACGCAGTATTTT. This gives the protein CASTWSGDIDTQYF.

The chain carries TRBV30 and TRBJ2-7; TRBD1 matches 8 bases. The germline gives CDR1 GTSNPN, CDR2 SVGIG (reference sequence). This CDR3 contains 13 residues. J was trimmed by 3 bases and V by 7 bases; bases with no gene match: 8. The CDR3: CALLDRGHYEQYF. DNA for the CDR3: TGTGCCTTACTAGACAGGGGCCACTACGAGCAGTACTTC.

This CDR3 is CASSVRPDHREKLFF. In DNA form, the CDR3 reads TGTGCCAGCAGTGTCCGGCCAGACCATAGAGAAAAACTGTTTTTT. This chain links TRBV27 with TRBJ1-4, with D uncertain. The V gene lost 5 bases and the J gene lost 8 bases, with 18 bases spanning the gap. The CDR3 has 15 amino acids. Germline V gene data show CDR1 as MNHEY and CDR2 as SMNVEV (reference sequence).

This rearrangement joins TRBV5-1 to TRBJ1-3; no definite D call. Germline-derived CDR1 and CDR2 are SGHRS and YFSETQ. V lost 10 bases, J lost 4 bases, and 9 bases lay in between. The CDR3 runs 11 residues. CDR3 loop: CAPLAGNTIYF. The CDR3 bases are TGCGCCCCCCTCGCGGGAAACACCATATATTTT.

The chain carries TRBV4-2 and TRBJ2-7; D not resolved. Per the germline V gene, CDR1 is LGHNA and CDR2 is YNFKEQ. The V end lost 5 bases, the J end lost 4 bases, and 12 bases lay between the germline ends. The CDR3 spans 13 residues. CDR3 DNA sequence: TGTGCCAGCAGCATCCCGACCACGTACGAGCAGTACTTC. Its translation is CASSIPTTYEQYF.

The chain's CDR3 is CASSLDPPYSALSNQPQHF. DNA of the CDR3: TGTGCCAGCAGCTTAGACCCGCCCTATTCAGCACTTAGCAATCAGCCCCAGCATTTT. The chain carries TRBV7-2 and TRBJ1-5, with D hard to call. Deletions cut 1 base from V and 0 bases from J, with 19 bases between. The CDR3 loop spans 19 amino acids. Germline V CDR1 and CDR2: SGHTA, FQGNSA.

This chain connects TRBV5-1 to TRBJ2-2; D ambiguous. The CDR3 is made up of 17 amino acids. Trimming took 3 bases from V and 0 from J, leaving 15 bases between them. Germline loops: CDR1 SGHRS, CDR2 YFSETQ. In DNA, the CDR3 is TGCGCCAGCAGCTCCCCTTGGGAAGTGTCGAACACCGGGGAGCTGTTTTTT. Protein sequence: CASSSPWEVSNTGELFF.

V is TRBV5-6 and J is TRBJ2-1, with D possibly TRBD2 on 6 matching bases. Trimming cost V 1 base and J 0 bases, with 17 bases left between them. The CDR3 contains 18 residues. Germline V gene sequence: CDR1 SGHDT, CDR2 YYEEEE. The DNA for the CDR3 is TGTGCCAGCAGCTTGTTAAGAGGACAAGCGGGCTCCTACAATGAGCAGTTCTTC. Its translation is CASSLLRGQAGSYNEQFF.

This chain joins TRBV14 and TRBJ2-2; D unclear. Trimming took off 4 bases at V and 4 bases at J, with 10 bases between the two ends. CDR3 length equals 14 residues. CDR1 and CDR2 (germline): SGHDN, FVKESK. CDR3 sequence: CASSPIVVTGELFF. The CDR3 DNA is TGTGCCAGCAGCCCGATTGTAGTCACCGGGGAGCTGTTTTTT.

Details on this clone: Germline is not matched at one junction end, which may reflect a read error. The chain links TRBV6-1 to TRBJ1-3; D remains ambiguous. This CDR3 is 14 amino acids long. Germline lookup yields CDR1 MNHNS and CDR2 SASEGT. In nucleotides, the CDR3 is TGTGCCAGCAGGGAAGGGCCATGGCGAAACACCATATATTTT. The encoded protein is CASREGPWRNTIYF.

The chain uses TRBV19 and TRBJ1-2; unclear D gene. Germline CDR1 reads LNHDA; CDR2 reads SQIVND (reference sequence). The CDR3 covers 13 residues. Trimming took 10 bases from V and 4 from J, leaving 16 bases between them. The DNA of the CDR3 is TGTGCCACCTCCCCAGACGAATTCTATGGCTACACCTTC. As protein: CATSPDEFYGYTF.

The genes are TRBV27 and TRBJ2-3; D gene unclear. V was shortened by 0 bases and J by 4 bases, with 8 bases between the two germline ends. The length of the CDR3 is 14 residues. Germline CDR1 reads MNHEY; CDR2 reads SMNVEV (reference sequence). This CDR3 reads CASSLSIYADTQYF. Here the CDR3 DNA reads TGTGCCAGCAGTTTATCCATTTACGCAGATACGCAGTATTTT.

This clone came up once. The rearrangement links TRBV11-2 to TRBJ2-7; D perhaps matches TRBD1 (6 bases). The germline V and J ends were trimmed by 5 bases and 1 base, with 12 bases remaining between them. This CDR3 comprises 14 residues. Germline V gene lookup returns CDR1 SGHAT and CDR2 FQNNGV. CDR3 nucleotide sequence: TGTGCCAGCAGCCGACAGGTCGCATCCTACGAGCAGTACTTC. Protein: CASSRQVASYEQYF. Using reference TRBV11-2 and TRBJ2-7 for the parts outside the CDR3, the full variable domain is EAGVAQSPRYKIIEKRQSVAFWCNPISGHATLYWYQQILGQGPKLLIQFQNNGVVDDSQLPKDRFSAERLKGVDSTLKIQPAKLEDSAVYLCASSRQVASYEQYFGPGTRLTVT.

The chain is built from TRBV19 and TRBJ2-7, with 7 bases lining up with TRBD1. The trim removed 5 bases at V and 3 bases at J, leaving 10 bases unmatched. CDR1 is LNHDA, CDR2 SQIVND, per germline (reference sequence). The CDR3 spans 15 residues. In DNA, the CDR3 is TGTGCCAGTAGTCCGCGACAGGGCCTACTCTACGAGCAGTACTTC. This sequence encodes CASSPRQGLLYEQYF. Full variable domain (outside the CDR3, taken from reference TRBV19 and TRBJ2-7): DGGITQSPKYLFRKEGQNVTLSCEQNLNHDAMYWYRQDPGQGLRLIYYSQIVNDFQKGDIAEGYSVSREKKESFPLTVTSAQKNPTAFYLCASSPRQGLLYEQYFGPGTRLTVT.

The rearrangement uses TRBV28 and TRBJ1-1, with a weak D call TRBD1 (6 bases). Germline loops: CDR1 MDHEN, CDR2 SYDVKM. The CDR3 totals 15 residues. Between the trimmed V and J ends, which lost 3 bases and 0 bases, there was a span of 11 bases. The CDR3 loop is CASSLLGQLNTEAFF. The CDR3 DNA is TGTGCCAGCAGTTTGCTGGGACAATTGAACACTGAAGCTTTCTTT.

The chain employs TRBV12-5 and TRBJ1-1; D gene uncertain. This CDR3 has 14 amino acids. Trimming cost V 6 bases and J 1 base, with 12 bases left between them. Germline assignment: CDR1 LGHNT and CDR2 FRNRAP. The CDR3 nucleotides read TGTGCTAGTGGACCCGACTGGGGGAACACTGAAGCTTTCTTT. This sequence encodes CASGPDWGNTEAFF.

V and J are TRBV5-4 and TRBJ2-5, with D unresolved. The CDR3 sequence is 15 residues long. The germline V and J ends were trimmed by 1 base and 1 base, with 11 bases remaining between them. Germline V gene sequence: CDR1 SGHNT, CDR2 YYREEE (reference sequence). Written as DNA, the CDR3 is TGTGCCAGCAGCTTGTTACAGAGCTTCCAAGAGACCCAGTACTTC. Translation gives CASSLLQSFQETQYF.

The chain uses TRBV11-3 and TRBJ2-1; TRBD1 might be the D (6 bases). Germline V gene data show CDR1 as SGHNT and CDR2 as YENEEA. Trimming took 5 bases from V and 3 from J, leaving 8 bases between them. This CDR3 comprises 13 residues. The CDR3 region is CASSRDNYNEQFF. CDR3 nucleotides: TGTGCCAGCAGCCGGGACAACTACAATGAGCAGTTCTTC.